What follows are 30 T cell receptor beta chains derived from one specimen sequenced in a study of T cell changes during pregnancy in multiple sclerosis (dated by TCRdb to between 2017 and 2020). To prepare the library, the immunoSEQ multiplex PCR assay was applied. TCRdb provides this immuneACCESS table in a form limited to in-frame rearrangements. Some clones are lacking; in checked studies, under half of them reflect an unresolved V gene, and why the rest are absent is not known. For this sample there are approximately 90,000 clones; roughly 90% appear just once. The ten largest clones capture approximately 2.5% of the sample. This material consisted of peripheral blood, taken in the first trimester of pregnancy. The receptors shown here come from a female donor with multiple sclerosis, enrolled in a pregnancy study.

The chain uses TRBV6-5 and TRBJ2-1, with D maybe TRBD2 (6 bases). This CDR3 contains 15 residues. The germline V and J ends were trimmed by 5 bases and 0 bases, with 11 bases remaining between them. Looked up from germline, CDR1 is MNHEY and CDR2 is SVGAGI. This chain's CDR3 is CASSRAGSSYNEQFF. The CDR3 DNA sequence: TGTGCCAGCAGTAGGGCGGGGAGCTCCTACAATGAGCAGTTCTTC.

This clone appeared a few times. As DNA, the CDR3 is TGTGCCAGCAGCCAACTGACCGGGACAGGGGCTGAAAAACTGTTTTTT. It codes for CASSQLTGTGAEKLFF. V usage is TRBV14 and J usage is TRBJ1-4, with 10 bases that match TRBD1. Germline V lookup: CDR1 SGHDN, CDR2 FVKESK. CDR3 length: 16 residues. The J segment lost 7 bases and the V segment lost 2 bases, leaving 7 bases of the junction unmatched.

V and J are TRBV6-4 and TRBJ2-1; 7 positions agree with TRBD2. Germline values: CDR1 MRHNA, CDR2 SNTAGT. The CDR3 runs 15 residues. Germline trimming cut 3 bases from V and 8 bases from J; bases unmatched to any gene: 10. In DNA form, the CDR3 reads TGTGCCAGCAGTGAAGAAGCGGGATCTTTATATGAGCAGTTCTTC. Encoded protein: CASSEEAGSLYEQFF.

V gene TRBV27 combines with J gene TRBJ1-1; 8 bases are shared with TRBD1. The CDR3 totals 14 residues. CDR1 is MNHEY and CDR2 is SMNVEV in the germline V gene (reference sequence). Trimming removed 7 bases from V and 5 bases from J; junction bases left unmatched: 9. The CDR3 protein is CASKPVTGVTEAFF. The CDR3 DNA follows: TGTGCCAGCAAACCCGTGACAGGGGTTACTGAAGCTTTCTTT.

This clone was seen a single time. V usage is TRBV27 and J usage is TRBJ1-5; TRBD1 matches at 7 bases. The junction had 8 bases not matched to a gene; V was cut back by 6 bases and J by 3 bases. In germline, CDR1 is MNHEY, CDR2 SMNVEV (reference sequence). The CDR3 sequence is 15 residues long. The CDR3 sequence is CASRPTGDNNQPQHF. Written as DNA, the CDR3 is TGTGCCAGCAGACCAACAGGGGATAACAATCAGCCCCAGCATTTT.

The gene calls are TRBV5-1 and TRBJ1-2; tentative D call: TRBD1 (5 bases). Trimming left V 0 bases short and J 3 bases short, with 6 bases between. The length of the CDR3 is 13 residues. Looked up from germline, CDR1 is SGHRS and CDR2 is YFSETQ. The CDR3 DNA reads TGCGCCAGCAGCTTGGTAGGGGACTATGGCTACACCTTC. As protein: CASSLVGDYGYTF.

The chain combines TRBV9 with TRBJ1-3; the D gene is possibly TRBD1 (5 bases). Germline V CDR1 and CDR2: SGDLS, YYNGEE. V lost 3 bases, J lost 0 bases, and 10 bases lay in between. This CDR3 has 15 residues. The DNA of the CDR3 is TGTGCCAGCAGCGGCGGGGGGGGCTCTGGAAACACCATATATTTT. It yields the protein CASSGGGGSGNTIYF. The full variable domain, rest sourced from reference TRBV9 and TRBJ1-3, is DSGVTQTPKHLITATGQRVTLRCSPRSGDLSVYWYQQSLDQGLQFLIQYYNGEERAKGNILERFSAQQFPDLHSELNLSSLELGDSALYFCASSGGGGSGNTIYFGEGSWLTVV.

This chain uses TRBV13 with TRBJ1-6; D is perhaps TRBD1 (5 bases). The CDR3 is 15 residues long. Germline values: CDR1 PRHDT, CDR2 FYEKMQ (reference sequence). The germline V and J ends were trimmed by 6 bases and 2 bases, with 11 bases remaining between them. This CDR3 reads CASSDWGAYNSPLHF. The CDR3 bases are TGTGCCAGCAGTGATTGGGGCGCCTATAATTCACCCCTCCACTTT.

The chain is built from TRBV9 and TRBJ2-1, with TRBD2 identical over 13 bases. This CDR3 region has 17 residues. V shed 4 bases and J 6 bases; nucleotides not matched to a gene: 10. The germline V gene has CDR1 SGDLS and CDR2 YYNGEE. CDR3 sequence reads: CASSPEWTSGGPNEQFF. DNA for the CDR3: TGTGCCAGCAGCCCCGAATGGACTAGCGGGGGACCCAATGAGCAGTTCTTC.

This chain connects TRBV2 to TRBJ2-1; the match to TRBD2 covers 7 bases. This CDR3 region has 15 residues. CDR1 and CDR2 (germline): SNHLY, FYNNEI. Trimming removed 8 bases from V and 7 bases from J; junction bases left unmatched: 14. The DNA for the CDR3 is TGTGCCAGCGACGATGGGCGGGAGATCTGGAATGAGCAGTTCTTC. Translated: CASDDGREIWNEQFF.

The sample holds one count of this clone. In DNA form, the CDR3 reads TGTGCCACCAGCTTGACTAGCGGGGGGGCCGAAGAGCAGTACTTC. Its protein product is CATSLTSGGAEEQYF. This chain uses TRBV15 with TRBJ2-7, with 14 bases aligning to TRBD2. V lost 5 bases and J lost 7; bases outside the gene matches: 7. The CDR3 consists of 15 residues. Germline CDR1 is LNHNV and CDR2 is YYDKDF (reference sequence).

The CDR3 DNA reads TGTGCCAGCAGTGAATTTAAATTTCGAGGGATCTCCTACGAGCAGTACTTC. It specifies CASSEFKFRGISYEQYF. This chain uses TRBV6-1 with TRBJ2-7; perhaps TRBD2 as D (5 bases). Looked up from germline, CDR1 is MNHNS and CDR2 is SASEGT. Trimming pared 2 bases from V and 0 bases from J, leaving 17 bases between. The CDR3 covers 17 residues.

J is TRBJ1-5 and V is TRBV28; D is possibly TRBD1 (5 bases). This CDR3 comprises 16 residues. Germline CDR1 and CDR2: MDHEN and SYDVKM. Trimming left V 6 bases short and J 2 bases short, with 17 bases between. CDR3 nucleotide sequence: TGTGCCAGCAGGCTCACCGGGGGAATGGGCAATCAGCCCCAGCATTTT. Amino acid sequence: CASRLTGGMGNQPQHF.

The gene calls are TRBV29-1 and TRBJ2-7, with TRBD2 matching over 10 bases. The CDR3 length is 13 residues. CDR1 SQVTM and CDR2 ANQGSEA come from the germline V gene. After removal of 7 bases from V and 6 bases from J, the junction contained 9 bases not matched to a gene. The DNA of the CDR3 is TGCAGCGGAAGCGTAGCGGGAGGTTCCGAGCAGTACTTC. Encoded protein: CSGSVAGGSEQYF.

This chain uses TRBV6-1 with TRBJ1-3; 9 nucleotides line up with TRBD1. The CDR3 is 14 residues long. V shed 7 bases, J shed 12 bases, and the junction held 13 bases outside the gene matches. Germline CDR1 reads MNHNS; CDR2 reads SASEGT. The chain's CDR3 is CASTLGQGKTLIYF. Here the CDR3 DNA reads TGTGCCAGCACCTTAGGACAGGGGAAAACTCTCATATATTTT.

This chain links TRBV27 with TRBJ1-2, with 7 bases lining up with TRBD1. After removal of 6 bases from V and 8 bases from J, the junction contained 12 bases not matched to a gene. CDR3 length: 14 amino acids. Germline lookup yields CDR1 MNHEY and CDR2 SMNVEV (reference sequence). Here the CDR3 reads CASSPTGRVKGYTF. CDR3 bases: TGTGCCAGCAGCCCGACAGGGCGAGTGAAGGGCTACACCTTC.

This CDR3 reads CASSPPGQGYTIYF. CDR3 sequence (DNA): TGTGCCAGCTCACCACCGGGACAGGGGTACACCATATATTTT. The chain employs TRBV18 and TRBJ1-3; TRBD1 agrees at 10 bases. The germline CDR1 and CDR2 sequences are KGHSH and LQKENI. Trimming at V came to 0 bases and at J to 8 bases, leaving 1 base not matched to a gene. This CDR3 is built from 14 residues.

This chain uses TRBV10-3 with TRBJ2-7, with D possibly TRBD1 on 6 matching bases. V lost 8 bases and J lost 3, with 8 bases in between. Germline CDR1 ENHRY, CDR2 SYGVKD. This CDR3 spans 11 amino acids. CDR3 residues: CAIGQIYEQYF. CDR3 in DNA: TGTGCCATCGGACAGATCTACGAGCAGTACTTC.

The chain is built from TRBV7-2 and TRBJ2-7; 9 nucleotides line up with TRBD1. This CDR3 is 15 amino acids long. Trimming cost V 6 bases and J 2 bases; bases outside gene matches: 8. Germline CDR1 SGHTA, CDR2 FQGNSA. CDR3 residues: CASSLQTGGPYEQYF. Written as DNA, the CDR3 is TGTGCCAGCAGTTTACAGACAGGGGGACCCTACGAGCAGTACTTC.

The J gene is TRBJ1-4, the V gene TRBV28; D is ambiguous. The CDR3 covers 17 residues. V gave up 2 bases and J gave up 4 bases, with 17 bases separating them. CDR1 is MDHEN, CDR2 SYDVKM, per germline. The CDR3 nucleotides read TGTGCCAGCAGTTTAGTTTCAGGAAACAGCTATAATGAAAAACTGTTTTTT. Translating it yields CASSLVSGNSYNEKLFF.

This clone came up a few times. The chain uses TRBV7-9 and TRBJ1-1; D gene uncertain. The CDR3 has 13 residues. V dropped 3 bases and J dropped 4 bases, with 9 bases sitting between them. Germline lookup yields CDR1 SEHNR and CDR2 FQNEAQ (reference sequence). Here the CDR3 reads CASSLDSGTEAFF. The CDR3 region has the DNA TGTGCCAGCAGCTTGGATTCGGGCACTGAAGCTTTCTTT.

J is TRBJ1-2 and V is TRBV6-1; TRBD1 is a possible D gene (6 bases). The CDR3 is 15 amino acids. CDR1 is MNHNS, CDR2 SASEGT, per germline. With 0 bases removed from V and 1 base from J, the gap between germline ends came to 9 bases. The DNA of the CDR3 is TGTGCCAGCAGTGAAGCAGGGACATTTAACTATGGCTACACCTTC. Encoded protein: CASSEAGTFNYGYTF.

This rearrangement joins TRBV18 to TRBJ2-1, with 14 bases fitting TRBD2. The CDR3 totals 16 residues. The V segment lost 4 bases and the J segment 4 bases; nucleotides outside the gene matches: 3. The germline V gene has CDR1 KGHSH and CDR2 LQKENI. CDR3 sequence reads: CASSRLAGGRYNEQFF. CDR3 DNA sequence: TGTGCCAGCTCACGACTAGCGGGGGGGCGATACAATGAGCAGTTCTTC.

The genes are TRBV5-4 and TRBJ1-6; perhaps TRBD1 as D (6 bases). Germline V gene data show CDR1 as SGHNT and CDR2 as YYREEE (reference sequence). Trimming pared 0 bases from V and 10 bases from J, leaving 14 bases between. This CDR3 contains 15 residues. The chain's CDR3 is CASSLGGSGGSPLHF. CDR3 nucleotide sequence: TGTGCCAGCAGCTTGGGAGGGTCGGGGGGCTCACCCCTCCACTTT. The full variable domain, completed using reference TRBV5-4 and TRBJ1-6, is ETGVTQSPTHLIKTRGQQVTLRCSSQSGHNTVSWYQQALGQGPQFIFQYYREEENGRGNFPPRFSGLQFPNYSSELNVNALELDDSALYLCASSLGGSGGSPLHFGNGTRLTVT.

CDR3: CASKGLGSTEAFF. CDR3 nucleotide sequence: TGTGCCAGTAAGGGACTGGGAAGCACTGAAGCTTTCTTT. The V and J genes are TRBV19 and TRBJ1-1, with a weak D call TRBD1 (5 bases). There are 13 residues in the CDR3. The V gene lost 7 bases and the J gene lost 4 bases, with 13 bases spanning the gap. Per the germline V gene, CDR1 is LNHDA and CDR2 is SQIVND (reference sequence).

The rearrangement links TRBV27 to TRBJ2-1, with 12 bases fitting TRBD2. Per the germline V gene, CDR1 is MNHEY and CDR2 is SMNVEV (reference sequence). There are 18 residues in the CDR3. V was pared by 3 bases and J by 7 bases, with 13 bases of the junction left unmatched. CDR3 protein: CASSFRRTSGIEGNEQFF. CDR3 nucleotides: TGTGCCAGCAGTTTTAGAAGGACTAGCGGGATAGAAGGAAATGAGCAGTTCTTC.

The V call is TRBV5-1, the J call TRBJ2-3, with D possibly being TRBD2 (6 bases). Trimming left V 0 bases short and J 1 base short, with 12 bases between. Germline V gene data show CDR1 as SGHRS and CDR2 as YFSETQ. The CDR3 is 16 residues long. CDR3 nucleotides: TGCGCCAGCAGCTTGGGATCTGGCGGGGGCACAGATACGCAGTATTTT. Its protein is CASSLGSGGGTDTQYF.

The chain uses TRBV27 and TRBJ1-2; TRBD1 is a possible D gene (5 bases). Germline CDR1 MNHEY, CDR2 SMNVEV (reference sequence). There are 15 residues in the CDR3. Trimming shortened V by 0 bases and J by 1 base, and 9 bases separated the two germline ends. The CDR3 nucleotides are TGTGCCAGCAGTTTATCTATAGGGGTTAACTATGGCTACACCTTC. Its translation is CASSLSIGVNYGYTF.

The genes are TRBV10-3 and TRBJ1-2, with 10 bases lining up with TRBD1. Trimming at V came to 5 bases and at J to 1 base, leaving 10 bases not matched to a gene. There are 17 residues in the CDR3. CDR1 and CDR2 (germline): ENHRY, SYGVKD. The CDR3 DNA reads TGTGCCATCAGTTTTCCCGGGACAGGGGATATTAACTATGGCTACACCTTC. Translated, it gives CAISFPGTGDINYGYTF.

J is TRBJ2-2 and V is TRBV10-3; 7 bases map to TRBD1. The CDR3 covers 12 residues. Per the germline V gene, CDR1 is ENHRY and CDR2 is SYGVKD. Germline trimming cut 9 bases from V and 4 bases from J; bases unmatched to any gene: 2. CDR3: CAMGQSTGELFF. For the CDR3, the DNA is TGTGCCATGGGACAGAGCACCGGGGAGCTGTTTTTT.